These 32 T cell receptor beta chains were sequenced from one sample in a study of PD-L1 blockade in urothelial cancer. TCRdb's copy holds only in-frame clones and misses some; the assay was immunoSEQ multiplex PCR. In the table there are about 76,000 clones, 75% to 95% of which are singletons. Noted time point: peripheral blood 6 weeks after treatment start. The specimen was PBMCs, collected around atezolizumab (anti-PD-L1) treatment. The receptor set was obtained from a woman older than 75 with urothelial cancer.

The chain has TRBV15 and TRBJ1-5; D is unclear. The CDR3 is 16 amino acids. V was trimmed by 8 bases and J by 2 bases, leaving 19 bases between them. Germline V gene data show CDR1 as LNHNV and CDR2 as YYDKDF (reference sequence). The CDR3 bases are TGTGCCACCTCTACTTCCCCACCGAGGGGCAATCAGCCCCAGCATTTT. It codes for CATSTSPPRGNQPQHF.

The rearrangement uses TRBV7-9 and TRBJ2-7; TRBD1 matches at 7 bases. This CDR3 is 14 amino acids long. J lost 3 bases, V lost 0 bases, and 2 bases had no gene match. Germline CDR1 reads SEHNR; CDR2 reads FQNEAQ (reference sequence). In DNA form, the CDR3 reads TGTGCCAGCAGCTTAGCGAGGACAGGCTACGAGCAGTACTTC. This gives the protein CASSLARTGYEQYF.

This chain uses TRBV13 with TRBJ2-7; TRBD1 is a possible D gene (6 bases). This CDR3 has 15 residues. Trimming stripped 5 bases from V and 3 bases from J, with 17 bases between. Looked up from germline, CDR1 is PRHDT and CDR2 is FYEKMQ (reference sequence). CDR3 DNA sequence: TGTGCCAGCAGCCGAGACCCGACAGGAGACTACGAGCAGTACTTC. It specifies CASSRDPTGDYEQYF.

This chain uses TRBV6-1 with TRBJ1-2; 7 nucleotides match TRBD1. CDR3 length: 15 residues. Germline V gives CDR1 MNHNS, CDR2 SASEGT. The junction had 14 bases not matched to a gene; V was cut back by 6 bases and J by 7 bases. CDR3 DNA sequence: TGTGCCAGCAGGACAGACAGGGCCCTTCGCAGTGGCTACACCTTC. Its protein is CASRTDRALRSGYTF.

V is TRBV6-6 and J is TRBJ2-6, with D uncertain. V was trimmed by 0 bases and J by 4 bases, leaving 4 bases between them. Germline CDR1 MNHNY, CDR2 SVGAGI (reference sequence). The CDR3 runs to 14 residues. The CDR3 nucleotides are TGTGCCAGCAGTTACTCCCTGGGGGCCAACGTCCTGACTTTC. Translation: CASSYSLGANVLTF.

The rearrangement joins TRBV19 to TRBJ1-5; D gene unclear. The CDR3 loop spans 16 amino acids. V was pared by 0 bases and J by 4 bases, with 13 bases between. CDR1 and CDR2 from the germline V gene are LNHDA and SQIVND (reference sequence). The CDR3 DNA reads TGTGCCAGTAGTATAGAGGGTGCGGGTGTAAATCAGCCCCAGCATTTT. It yields the protein CASSIEGAGVNQPQHF.

This chain links TRBV6-6 with TRBJ1-2; 7 nucleotides line up with TRBD1. CDR3 size: 11 residues. With 8 bases clipped from V and 3 bases from J, the junction kept 0 bases outside the gene matches. The germline gives CDR1 MNHNY, CDR2 SVGAGI (reference sequence). The CDR3 sequence is CASGQDYGYTF. Here the CDR3 DNA reads TGTGCCAGCGGACAGGACTATGGCTACACCTTC.

The chain couples TRBV7-9 to TRBJ1-1; 7 bases match TRBD1. The J segment lost 7 bases and the V segment lost 4 bases, leaving 6 bases of the junction unmatched. This CDR3 has 13 amino acids. CDR1 and CDR2 (germline): SEHNR, FQNEAQ (reference sequence). The CDR3 loop reads CASSSTGFIEAFF. CDR3 in DNA: TGTGCCAGCAGCTCGACAGGGTTTATTGAAGCTTTCTTT.

The V gene is TRBV5-1, the J gene TRBJ2-5, with D perhaps TRBD1 (5 bases). CDR1 is SGHRS, CDR2 YFSETQ, per germline. The CDR3 contains 16 residues. Trimming removed 1 base from V and 2 bases from J, with 15 bases in between. The CDR3 reads CASSLRGGRSQETQYF. CDR3 in DNA: TGCGCCAGCAGCTTGAGGGGCGGACGGAGTCAAGAGACCCAGTACTTC.

This chain joins TRBV6-4 and TRBJ2-1; TRBD2 matches at 13 bases. This CDR3 spans 16 amino acids. Losses at the gene ends were 6 bases for V and 3 bases for J; bases not matched to a gene: 5. Germline V gives CDR1 MRHNA, CDR2 SNTAGT. CDR3 nucleotides: TGTGCCAGCAGCCGGACTAGCGGGGGATTCTACAATGAGCAGTTCTTC. It specifies CASSRTSGGFYNEQFF.

DNA for the CDR3: TGTGCCAGTAGTTGGGGGGGGGAAGCTTTCTTT. It encodes CASSWGGEAFF. This rearrangement joins TRBV19 to TRBJ1-1; weak D call: TRBD1 (5 bases). CDR1 is LNHDA, CDR2 SQIVND, per germline (reference sequence). The CDR3 totals 11 residues. Trimming left V 5 bases short and J 8 bases short, with 9 bases between.

This chain uses TRBV7-9 with TRBJ2-7; 8 bases match TRBD1. The germline gives CDR1 SEHNR, CDR2 FQNEAQ (reference sequence). V dropped 7 bases and J dropped 5; count of bases not matched to a gene: 13. There are 15 residues in the CDR3. CDR3 sequence (DNA): TGTGCCAGCACCAGCCCCGACAGGGGAATCGACGAGCAGTACTTC. As protein: CASTSPDRGIDEQYF. The entire variable domain, with the rest obtained from reference TRBV7-9 and TRBJ2-7, is as follows: DTGVSQNPRHKITKRGQNVTFRCDPISEHNRLYWYRQTLGQGPEFLTYFQNEAQLEKSRLLSDRFSAERPKGSFSTLEIQRTEQGDSAMYLCASTSPDRGIDEQYFGPGTRLTVT.

This chain joins TRBV2 and TRBJ2-5; possible D gene TRBD2, 6 bases. Germline V gene sequence: CDR1 SNHLY, CDR2 FYNNEI. The CDR3 consists of 14 residues. Trimming pared 2 bases from V and 1 base from J, leaving 8 bases between. The CDR3 nucleotides read TGTGCCAGCAGTGAATGGGACTTCCAAGAGACCCAGTACTTC. It translates to CASSEWDFQETQYF.

V and J are TRBV27 and TRBJ1-2, with D maybe TRBD1 (5 bases). V was trimmed by 3 bases and J by 0 bases, leaving 14 bases between them. The CDR3 spans 16 residues. In germline, CDR1 is MNHEY, CDR2 SMNVEV (reference sequence). CDR3 in amino acids: CASSLGGSQTNYGYTF. The DNA of the CDR3 is TGTGCCAGCAGTTTGGGGGGGAGTCAAACTAACTATGGCTACACCTTC.

The chain couples TRBV15 to TRBJ2-5; 7 bases are a match to TRBD2. The CDR3 covers 14 residues. Germline values: CDR1 LNHNV, CDR2 YYDKDF (reference sequence). Trimming cost V 3 bases and J 5 bases; bases outside gene matches: 6. The CDR3 DNA follows: TGTGCCACCAGCAGGGGGGGAGGGGCTGAGACCCAGTACTTC. Translating it yields CATSRGGGAETQYF.

The CDR3 DNA reads TGTGCCATCCAAACCGGGACAGTGAACACTGAAGCTTTCTTT. It codes for CAIQTGTVNTEAFF. This chain joins TRBV28 and TRBJ1-1, with 7 bases that match TRBD1. Trimming cost V 10 bases and J 0 bases; bases outside gene matches: 8. The CDR3 contains 14 residues. Germline CDR1 is MDHEN and CDR2 is SYDVKM. The variable domain in full, completed from reference TRBV28 and TRBJ1-1, reads DVKVTQSSRYLVKRTGEKVFLECVQDMDHENMFWYRQDPGLGLRLIYFSYDVKMKEKGDIPEGYSVSREKKERFSLILESASTNQTSMYLCAIQTGTVNTEAFFGQGTRLTVV.

The chain links TRBV27 to TRBJ1-4; 8 bases align to TRBD1. V shed 6 bases, J shed 4 bases, and the junction held 4 bases outside the gene matches. The CDR3 is 14 residues long. The germline gives CDR1 MNHEY, CDR2 SMNVEV (reference sequence). CDR3 nucleotides: TGTGCCAGCAGACAACAGGGGGGTAATGAAAAACTGTTTTTT. This sequence encodes CASRQQGGNEKLFF.

CDR3 DNA: TGTGCCAGCAAAATCGACAGGGCTAATGAAAAACTGTTTTTT. Protein sequence: CASKIDRANEKLFF. V and J are TRBV2 and TRBJ1-4, with 7 bases aligning to TRBD1. Germline CDR1 reads SNHLY; CDR2 reads FYNNEI. Trimming removed 7 bases from V and 3 bases from J; junction bases left unmatched: 5. This CDR3 comprises 14 residues.

This clone occurred once. The chain recombines TRBV5-1 with TRBJ2-1; D may be TRBD2 (6 bases). The V gene's germline CDR1 is SGHRS and CDR2 YFSETQ. This CDR3 has 16 residues. V was shortened by 4 bases and J by 4 bases, with 18 bases between the two germline ends. Here the CDR3 reads CASSPAPGGDYNEQFF. The CDR3 DNA sequence: TGCGCCAGCAGCCCCGCTCCGGGCGGGGATTACAATGAGCAGTTCTTC.

This chain uses TRBV28 with TRBJ1-2, with a possible D match to TRBD1 (6 bases). CDR3 length: 15 amino acids. Between the trimmed V and J ends, which lost 6 bases and 1 base, there was a span of 15 bases. CDR1 is MDHEN and CDR2 is SYDVKM in the germline V gene. In DNA form, the CDR3 reads TGTGCCAGCAGGATACTGGACAGCTATAACTATGGCTACACCTTC. Its translation: CASRILDSYNYGYTF.

This clone was counted a few times. The chain links TRBV10-1 to TRBJ1-1; D perhaps matches TRBD1 (5 bases). CDR3 length: 15 residues. Between the trimmed V and J ends, which lost 0 bases and 5 bases, there was a span of 13 bases. The V gene's germline CDR1 is WNHNN and CDR2 SYGVQD (reference sequence). This CDR3 reads CASSESLGRGTEAFF. DNA for the CDR3: TGCGCCAGCAGTGAGTCGTTGGGGCGGGGGACTGAAGCTTTCTTT.

The rearrangement links TRBV28 to TRBJ2-7; D unresolved. CDR1 is MDHEN, CDR2 SYDVKM, per germline. Deletions cut 5 bases from V and 2 bases from J, with 7 bases between. The CDR3 spans 12 residues. The CDR3 coding sequence is TGTGCCAGCAGTCCCACAACCTACGAGCAGTACTTC. It specifies CASSPTTYEQYF.

V gene TRBV5-1 combines with J gene TRBJ2-7, with a weak D call TRBD2 (6 bases). CDR3 size: 15 residues. V lost 0 bases to trimming and J lost 3 bases, with 13 bases between them. Germline V gene lookup returns CDR1 SGHRS and CDR2 YFSETQ. This CDR3 reads CASSLGSGVVYEQYF. The CDR3 DNA sequence: TGCGCCAGCAGCTTGGGCTCGGGGGTGGTCTACGAGCAGTACTTC.

The chain is built from TRBV19 and TRBJ1-3; D gene unclear. V was shortened by 3 bases and J by 1 base, with 16 bases between the two germline ends. The CDR3 is made up of 17 amino acids. Looked up from germline, CDR1 is LNHDA and CDR2 is SQIVND (reference sequence). The CDR3 loop is CASSIGLLAPSGNTIYF. In nucleotides, the CDR3 is TGTGCCAGTAGTATCGGCCTCCTAGCTCCGTCTGGAAACACCATATATTTT. The complete variable domain, with remaining parts taken from reference TRBV19 and TRBJ1-3, reads DGGITQSPKYLFRKEGQNVTLSCEQNLNHDAMYWYRQDPGQGLRLIYYSQIVNDFQKGDIAEGYSVSREKKESFPLTVTSAQKNPTAFYLCASSIGLLAPSGNTIYFGEGSWLTVV.

This clone showed up just once. V and J are TRBV27 and TRBJ1-2; 7 positions agree with TRBD1. This CDR3 is built from 14 residues. The J segment lost 11 bases and the V segment lost 5 bases, leaving 14 bases of the junction unmatched. In germline, CDR1 is MNHEY, CDR2 SMNVEV (reference sequence). The CDR3 DNA follows: TGTGCCAGCAGTCCCGGGACAGAAAGTCGAGAATACACCTTC. It specifies CASSPGTESREYTF.

The chain couples TRBV5-1 to TRBJ2-7; 9 bases fit TRBD1. V dropped 0 bases and J dropped 5; count of bases not matched to a gene: 12. Germline V gene data show CDR1 as SGHRS and CDR2 as YFSETQ. This CDR3 is built from 17 residues. The CDR3 coding sequence is TGCGCCAGCAGCTTGGCCGGGGTAAGGGGACAGGGCAACGAGCAGTACTTC. Its translation is CASSLAGVRGQGNEQYF.

J is TRBJ2-7 and V is TRBV18; 8 bases align to TRBD2. The V segment lost 3 bases and the J segment 2 bases; nucleotides outside the gene matches: 3. This CDR3 is built from 14 residues. In germline, CDR1 is KGHSH, CDR2 LQKENI. The DNA of the CDR3 is TGTGCCAGCTCACCCACTAGCGGACCCTACGAGCAGTACTTC. Protein: CASSPTSGPYEQYF. The variable domain in full, completed from reference TRBV18 and TRBJ2-7, reads NAGVMQNPRHLVRRRGQEARLRCSPMKGHSHVYWYRQLPEEGLKFMVYLQKENIIDESGMPKERFSAEFPKEGPSILRIQQVVRGDSAAYFCASSPTSGPYEQYFGPGTRLTVT.

V and J are TRBV6-4 and TRBJ1-2; possibly TRBD1 for D (5 bases). With 6 bases removed from V and 4 bases from J, the gap between germline ends came to 12 bases. The CDR3 is made up of 13 amino acids. CDR1 MRHNA and CDR2 SNTAGT come from the germline V gene. CDR3 loop: CASSVDTGYGYTF. The DNA for the CDR3 is TGTGCCAGCAGCGTGGACACGGGCTATGGCTACACCTTC.

About this clone itself: One end of the junction does not line up with germline, which may come from a read error. The chain employs TRBV29-1 and TRBJ2-2; the match to TRBD2 covers 9 bases. The CDR3 is 16 residues long. Looked up from germline, CDR1 is SQVTM and CDR2 is ANQGSEA. The CDR3 DNA is TGCAGCTTTGAGGGGGGCGGGAGGGCAAACACCGGGGAGCTGTTTTTT. Translated, it gives CSFEGGGRANTGELFF.

This clone was observed a few times. This chain links TRBV19 with TRBJ2-7, with 9 nucleotides matching TRBD1. Germline trimming cut 1 base from V and 5 bases from J; bases unmatched to any gene: 6. This CDR3 is 15 amino acids long. Germline loops: CDR1 LNHDA, CDR2 SQIVND (reference sequence). The CDR3 coding sequence is TGTGCCAGTAGTATAGGGGGGACAGGGCGAAACGAGCAGTACTTC. Amino acid sequence: CASSIGGTGRNEQYF. Combining the CDR3 with reference TRBV19 and TRBJ2-7 gives the whole variable domain DGGITQSPKYLFRKEGQNVTLSCEQNLNHDAMYWYRQDPGQGLRLIYYSQIVNDFQKGDIAEGYSVSREKKESFPLTVTSAQKNPTAFYLCASSIGGTGRNEQYFGPGTRLTVT.

The chain combines TRBV19 with TRBJ1-5; D gene uncertain. V lost 6 bases to trimming and J lost 6 bases, with 12 bases between them. Germline CDR1 LNHDA, CDR2 SQIVND (reference sequence). The CDR3 runs 13 residues. The DNA of the CDR3 is TGTGCCAGTAGCCGCATAACCGGTCAGCCCCAGCATTTT. It codes for CASSRITGQPQHF.

The J gene is TRBJ2-6, the V gene TRBV28, with a tentative D call TRBD2 (5 bases). V lost 3 bases and J lost 2, with 8 bases in between. The CDR3 contains 15 residues. Germline CDR1 and CDR2: MDHEN and SYDVKM. This CDR3 reads CASSFEGPGANVLTF. The CDR3 coding sequence is TGTGCCAGCAGTTTCGAGGGTCCTGGGGCCAACGTCCTGACTTTC.